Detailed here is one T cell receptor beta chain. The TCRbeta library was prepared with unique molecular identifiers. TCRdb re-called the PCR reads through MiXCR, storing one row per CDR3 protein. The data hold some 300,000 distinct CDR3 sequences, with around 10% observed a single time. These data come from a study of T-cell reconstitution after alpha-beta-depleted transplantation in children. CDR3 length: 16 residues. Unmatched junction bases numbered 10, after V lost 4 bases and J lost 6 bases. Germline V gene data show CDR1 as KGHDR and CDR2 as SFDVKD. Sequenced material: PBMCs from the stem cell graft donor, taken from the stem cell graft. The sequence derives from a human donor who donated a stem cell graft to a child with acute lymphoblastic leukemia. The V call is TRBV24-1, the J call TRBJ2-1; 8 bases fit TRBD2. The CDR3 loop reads CATSELSGRGSNEQFF. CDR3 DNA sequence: TGTGCCACCAGTGAACTCAGCGGGAGAGGTAGCAATGAGCAGTTCTTC.